The rows below give T cell receptor beta chains drawn from one sample of a study of T cell repertoires in cytomegalovirus infection. TCRdb itself ran the reads through MiXCR, one entry per CDR3 protein. The sample yields approximately 400,000 distinct CDR3 sequences, approximately 33% seen once. Sequencing was carried out using PBMCs. The receptors stem from a human donor in good health (CMV status not recorded). Some clones in this sample may be carry-over from other donors' samples. CDR3s include the opening cysteine and the closing phenylalanine or tryptophan. The order of the fields is clone size, D gene, J gene, V gene, CDR3 DNA, CDR3 protein. D genes are given only for firm matches. Only part of the rows carry a size: once, few, many, or a class if the clone is expanded.

clone size: many; D gene: NA; J gene: TRBJ1-5; V gene: TRBV12-3/TRBV12-4; CDR3 DNA: TGTGCCAGCAGTTTGTCTGGGGCAGGGCAGCCCCAGCATTTT; CDR3 protein: CASSLSGAGQPQHF
clone size: few; D gene: NA; J gene: TRBJ2-5; V gene: TRBV11-2; CDR3 DNA: TGTGTCAGCAGCTTGAGAGAGACCCAGTACTTC; CDR3 protein: CVSSLRETQYF
clone size: few; D gene: TRBD1; J gene: TRBJ2-7; V gene: TRBV11-1; CDR3 DNA: TGTGCCAGCAGCTTAGCGTCCTCAGGGGGCGACGAGCAGTACTTC; CDR3 protein: CASSLASSGGDEQYF
clone size: few; D gene: TRBD1; J gene: TRBJ2-7; V gene: TRBV12-3/TRBV12-4; CDR3 DNA: TGTGCCAGCAGTGCCACAGGGGCCCGCTCCTACGAGCAGTACTTC; CDR3 protein: CASSATGARSYEQYF
clone size: once; D gene: NA; J gene: TRBJ2-3; V gene: TRBV12-3/TRBV12-4; CDR3 DNA: TGTGCCAGCAGTTTAGCCCTGACCACAGATACGCAGTATTTT; CDR3 protein: CASSLALTTDTQYF
clone size: many; D gene: TRBD2; J gene: TRBJ2-3; V gene: TRBV7-2; CDR3 DNA: TGTGCCAGCAGCTTTGTACGGGGGGGGAGCACAGATACGCAGTATTTT; CDR3 protein: CASSFVRGGSTDTQYF
clone size: many; D gene: NA; J gene: TRBJ2-7; V gene: TRBV7-6; CDR3 DNA: TGTGCCAGCAGCCGAGGAACAGGCTACGAGCAGTACTTC; CDR3 protein: CASSRGTGYEQYF
clone size: NA; D gene: NA; J gene: TRBJ2-2; V gene: TRBV12-3/TRBV12-4; CDR3 DNA: TGTGCCAGCAGTTTAATAAAGCCACCGACCGGGGAGCTGTTTTTT; CDR3 protein: CASSLIKPPTGELFF
clone size: NA; D gene: NA; J gene: TRBJ2-1; V gene: TRBV7-6; CDR3 DNA: TGTGCCAGCAGCTTAGTGGGGAGAGGGGAATACAATGAGCAGTTCTTC; CDR3 protein: CASSLVGRGEYNEQFF
clone size: few; D gene: TRBD2; J gene: TRBJ2-1; V gene: TRBV7-2; CDR3 DNA: TGTGCCAGCTCCCCTCGGGCTAGCGGGGGTGGCTCCTACAATGAGCAGTTCTTC; CDR3 protein: CASSPRASGGGSYNEQFF
clone size: NA; D gene: TRBD2; J gene: TRBJ2-7; V gene: TRBV6-5; CDR3 DNA: TGTGCCAGCAGTCTAGCGGGACCCTACGATCAGTACTTC; CDR3 protein: CASSLAGPYDQYF
clone size: NA; D gene: TRBD1; J gene: TRBJ1-3; V gene: TRBV12-3/TRBV12-4; CDR3 DNA: TGTGCCAGCAGTTTAAGACAGGGCGGAAACACCATATATTTT; CDR3 protein: CASSLRQGGNTIYF
clone size: NA; D gene: NA; J gene: TRBJ2-5; V gene: TRBV14; CDR3 DNA: TGTGCCAGCAGCCAAGAAGGAGCTGAGACCCAGTACTTC; CDR3 protein: CASSQEGAETQYF
clone size: NA; D gene: NA; J gene: TRBJ1-1; V gene: TRBV6-6; CDR3 DNA: TGTGCCAGCAGTTACCAGGTCATCGAGGCGAACACTGAAGCTTTCTTT; CDR3 protein: CASSYQVIEANTEAFF
clone size: once; D gene: NA; J gene: TRBJ2-7; V gene: TRBV19; CDR3 DNA: TGTGCCAGTAGTAGCGGGGCCTACGAGCAGTACTTC; CDR3 protein: CASSSGAYEQYF
clone size: few; D gene: TRBD1; J gene: TRBJ2-3; V gene: TRBV6-1; CDR3 DNA: TGTGCCAGCAGTACCACCGGGACAGGCATGATGAGGGTCTCTAGCACAGATACGCAGTATTTT; CDR3 protein: CASSTTGTGMMRVSSTDTQYF
clone size: many; D gene: NA; J gene: TRBJ2-3; V gene: TRBV7-2; CDR3 DNA: TGTGCCAGCAACCTCCAGCGTACAGATACGCAGTATTTT; CDR3 protein: CASNLQRTDTQYF
clone size: once; D gene: TRBD1; J gene: TRBJ1-2; V gene: TRBV18; CDR3 DNA: TGTGCCAGCTCACCACCGGCCGGACAGGGAAATGGCTACACCTTC; CDR3 protein: CASSPPAGQGNGYTF
clone size: many; D gene: TRBD1; J gene: TRBJ1-1; V gene: TRBV7-2; CDR3 DNA: TGTGCCAGCAGCTTAGTCTTCGCAGGGGGAGGTTCGAACACTGAAGCTTTCTTT; CDR3 protein: CASSLVFAGGGSNTEAFF
clone size: NA; D gene: NA; J gene: TRBJ1-3; V gene: TRBV2; CDR3 DNA: TGTGCCAGCAGTGAAGCCTATCGTAGAAACACCATATATTTT; CDR3 protein: CASSEAYRRNTIYF
clone size: NA; D gene: NA; J gene: TRBJ2-3; V gene: TRBV7-9; CDR3 DNA: TGTGCCAGCAGCCCTTTGAGGGGGGGCACAGATACGCAGTATTTT; CDR3 protein: CASSPLRGGTDTQYF
clone size: NA; D gene: NA; J gene: TRBJ1-2; V gene: TRBV2; CDR3 DNA: TGTGCCAGCAGTGTGGGCAGGGGAGTAGGCTATGGCTACACCTTC; CDR3 protein: CASSVGRGVGYGYTF
clone size: NA; D gene: NA; J gene: TRBJ1-2; V gene: TRBV5-6; CDR3 DNA: TGTGCCAGCAGCTCGCGGGGCTTCAACAGTTTAAACTATGGCTACACCTTC; CDR3 protein: CASSSRGFNSLNYGYTF
clone size: many; D gene: NA; J gene: TRBJ1-1; V gene: TRBV28; CDR3 DNA: TGTGCCAGCAGCCAAAGAGGGGCTGAAGCTTTCTTT; CDR3 protein: CASSQRGAEAFF
clone size: NA; D gene: TRBD1; J gene: TRBJ1-6; V gene: TRBV7-6; CDR3 DNA: TGTGCCAGCAGCTCTACAGGGGGCGCGTCCTCACCCCTCCACTTT; CDR3 protein: CASSSTGGASSPLHF
clone size: NA; D gene: TRBD2; J gene: TRBJ2-1; V gene: TRBV2; CDR3 DNA: TGTGCCAGCAGTGACGGGGGGGCCCGTGAGCAGTTCTTC; CDR3 protein: CASSDGGAREQFF
clone size: NA; D gene: NA; J gene: TRBJ1-1; V gene: TRBV4-1; CDR3 DNA: TGCGCCAGCAGCCAAGACCAGACTCGGTCAGGTTCGAACACTGAAGCTTTCTTT; CDR3 protein: CASSQDQTRSGSNTEAFF
clone size: NA; D gene: TRBD1; J gene: TRBJ1-5; V gene: TRBV19; CDR3 DNA: TGTGCCAGTTCCGGGACAGGGGATTTCCAGCCCCAGCATTTT; CDR3 protein: CASSGTGDFQPQHF
clone size: many; D gene: TRBD2; J gene: TRBJ2-1; V gene: TRBV7-8; CDR3 DNA: TGTGCCAGCAGCTTAGTGGCTAGCGGGGGGATCAATGAGCAGTTCTTC; CDR3 protein: CASSLVASGGINEQFF
clone size: NA; D gene: NA; J gene: TRBJ1-4; V gene: TRBV12-3/TRBV12-4; CDR3 DNA: TGTGCCAGCAGCCTAAGACAGGTCGGCACTAATGAAAAACTGTTTTTT; CDR3 protein: CASSLRQVGTNEKLFF
clone size: NA; D gene: NA; J gene: TRBJ2-7; V gene: TRBV12-3/TRBV12-4; CDR3 DNA: TGTGCCAGCATTTACGGGACATCCTCCTACGAGCAGTACTTC; CDR3 protein: CASIYGTSSYEQYF
clone size: many; D gene: TRBD1; J gene: TRBJ1-5; V gene: TRBV12-3/TRBV12-4; CDR3 DNA: TGTGCCAGCAGTGTGGTGGGACAGAACGATCAGCCCCAGCATTTT; CDR3 protein: CASSVVGQNDQPQHF
clone size: NA; D gene: TRBD1; J gene: TRBJ1-1; V gene: TRBV3-1; CDR3 DNA: TGTGCCAGCAGCCATCAGACAGGGGGGTTATTGAACACTGAAGCTTTCTTT; CDR3 protein: CASSHQTGGLLNTEAFF
clone size: many; D gene: TRBD2; J gene: TRBJ2-5; V gene: TRBV7-6; CDR3 DNA: TGTGCCAGCAGCTTTAGCGGGGATTCTCAAGAGACCCAGTACTTC; CDR3 protein: CASSFSGDSQETQYF
clone size: NA; D gene: NA; J gene: TRBJ1-2; V gene: TRBV2; CDR3 DNA: TGTGCCAGCAGTGAAACACCCAGCAGGGCCAAGGGAAGCTACACCTTC; CDR3 protein: CASSETPSRAKGSYTF
clone size: NA; D gene: NA; J gene: TRBJ1-2; V gene: TRBV7-6; CDR3 DNA: TGTGCCAGCAGTTCCGTCGGTAACAAGTATGGCTACACCTTC; CDR3 protein: CASSSVGNKYGYTF
clone size: NA; D gene: NA; J gene: TRBJ1-1; V gene: TRBV14; CDR3 DNA: TGTGCCAGCAGCCAATTGGGGGGAAAGAAATCTTCAGGCACTGAAGCTTTCTTT; CDR3 protein: CASSQLGGKKSSGTEAFF
clone size: few; D gene: NA; J gene: TRBJ1-4; V gene: TRBV2; CDR3 DNA: TGTGCCAGCCGCCGGGACAAAGAAAAACTGTTTTTT; CDR3 protein: CASRRDKEKLFF
clone size: NA; D gene: TRBD1; J gene: TRBJ1-2; V gene: TRBV24-1; CDR3 DNA: TGTGCCACCAGTTCAGGACAGGCCAACCACTATGGCTACACCTTC; CDR3 protein: CATSSGQANHYGYTF
clone size: NA; D gene: TRBD1; J gene: TRBJ2-2; V gene: TRBV6-5; CDR3 DNA: TGTGCCAGCAGTTACCCCCCGGGACAGGGTGGGGAGCTGTTTTTT; CDR3 protein: CASSYPPGQGGELFF
clone size: few; D gene: NA; J gene: TRBJ1-1; V gene: TRBV5-4; CDR3 DNA: TGTGCCAGCAGCGCACCGGGACGGGGGGACACTGAAGCTTTCTTT; CDR3 protein: CASSAPGRGDTEAFF
clone size: few; D gene: NA; J gene: TRBJ1-2; V gene: TRBV19; CDR3 DNA: TGTGCCTCTCGCGAGGGGTTGAACTATGGCTACACCTTC; CDR3 protein: CASREGLNYGYTF
clone size: NA; D gene: NA; J gene: TRBJ1-1; V gene: TRBV28; CDR3 DNA: TGTGCCACAGGACCGTTGAACGGTGAAGCTTTCTTT; CDR3 protein: CATGPLNGEAFF
clone size: few; D gene: NA; J gene: TRBJ1-5; V gene: TRBV10-3; CDR3 DNA: TGTGCCATCAGTGAGCGAAATCAGCCCCAGCATTTT; CDR3 protein: CAISERNQPQHF
clone size: NA; D gene: NA; J gene: TRBJ2-3; V gene: TRBV5-1; CDR3 DNA: TGCGCCAGCAGCTTGGGTCGGGCGGCCGGGACAGATACGCAGTATTTT; CDR3 protein: CASSLGRAAGTDTQYF
clone size: NA; D gene: NA; J gene: TRBJ1-1; V gene: TRBV2; CDR3 DNA: TGTGCCACCAGGGTGAACACTGAAGCTTTCTTT; CDR3 protein: CATRVNTEAFF
clone size: NA; D gene: NA; J gene: TRBJ1-3; V gene: TRBV20-1; CDR3 DNA: TGCAGTGCTAGGGACCAAGGTGTAGGAAACACCATATATTTT; CDR3 protein: CSARDQGVGNTIYF
clone size: NA; D gene: NA; J gene: TRBJ1-3; V gene: TRBV7-9; CDR3 DNA: TGTGCCAGTTGGGGTGAGGGAAACACCATATATTTT; CDR3 protein: CASWGEGNTIYF
clone size: few; D gene: NA; J gene: TRBJ1-1; V gene: TRBV5-8; CDR3 DNA: TGTGCCAGCAGCTTTTTACCAGCGGGGAACACTGAAGCTTTCTTT; CDR3 protein: CASSFLPAGNTEAFF
clone size: NA; D gene: TRBD1; J gene: TRBJ2-7; V gene: TRBV14; CDR3 DNA: TGTGCCAGCAGCCGGGGACAGGGGGCCGCCGAGCAGTACTTC; CDR3 protein: CASSRGQGAAEQYF
clone size: NA; D gene: TRBD2; J gene: TRBJ2-1; V gene: TRBV4-3; CDR3 DNA: TGCGCCAGCAGCCAAGATCTCCCTAGCGGGGGGTACGATGAGCAGTTCTTC; CDR3 protein: CASSQDLPSGGYDEQFF
clone size: few; D gene: TRBD2; J gene: TRBJ2-1; V gene: TRBV12-3/TRBV12-4; CDR3 DNA: TGTGCCAGCAGTCTAGGACTAGCGGGGGCCTTACAGTTCTTC; CDR3 protein: CASSLGLAGALQFF
clone size: many; D gene: TRBD1; J gene: TRBJ2-3; V gene: TRBV28; CDR3 DNA: TGTGCCAGCAGTCCGCTAATCATAGCAGGGGGTATAAGGACAGATACGCAGTATTTT; CDR3 protein: CASSPLIIAGGIRTDTQYF
clone size: NA; D gene: NA; J gene: TRBJ2-1; V gene: TRBV19; CDR3 DNA: TGTGCCAGTAGTAGGCAGGGTTGGAATGAGCAGTTCTTC; CDR3 protein: CASSRQGWNEQFF
clone size: many; D gene: NA; J gene: TRBJ2-3; V gene: TRBV5-4; CDR3 DNA: TGTGCCAGCAGCTCGTGGACAGCCCAAGATACGCAGTATTTT; CDR3 protein: CASSSWTAQDTQYF